This T cell receptor (beta chain) is from a study of beta chain features in type 1 diabetes. Study results and caveats: Type 1 diabetes patients had TCRB CDR3s that were shorter (moderately but significantly so) in all four CD4+ subsets.

In this sample, this clone turned up a few times. Its matching antigen is unknown. A junction end diverges from the germline sequence, so it may reflect a read error. The investigators reverse transcribed all of the isolated RNA, so they sequenced expressed TCRB transcripts. Clones were sequenced by immunoSEQ multiplex PCR, and TCRdb holds only the in-frame ones, with some missing. The sample yields approximately 120,000 clones, approximately 15% seen once. This CDR3 is 20 amino acids long. Germline-derived CDR1 and CDR2 are SGHAT and FQNNGV. This receptor was identified in a man between 18 and 29 years old with type 1 diabetes. The sequencing input was central memory CD4+ T cells from blood. The chain couples TRBV11-2 to TRBJ2-3, with TRBD2 identical over 13 bases. In DNA form, the CDR3 reads TGTGCCTGCAGCTTAGAGGGACTAGCGGGAACATCTATTTCCACAGATACGCAGTATTTT. Residues: CACSLEGLAGTSISTDTQYF.